This T cell receptor (beta chain) was sequenced for a study of T-cell reconstitution after alpha-beta-depleted transplantation in children. General study results and limits: After transplant, at about two months, alpha-beta T cells were reportedly derived from several hundred expanded graft clones.

This CDR3 has 18 residues. The germline V and J ends were trimmed by 2 bases and 0 bases, with 19 bases remaining between them. Per germline, CDR1 MNHNS and CDR2 SASEGT. This sample's TCRbeta library carried unique molecular identifier barcodes. TCRdb reprocessed the PCR reads via MiXCR and lists one record per CDR3 protein. Among around 490,000 distinct CDR3 sequences listed, roughly an eighth were seen once. This clonotype was observed a handful of times. Antigen specificity is unknown. The sequences come from PBMCs, mostly from graft donor cells, collected 180 days after TCRalphabeta/CD19-depleted stem cell transplant. The V gene is TRBV6-1, the J gene TRBJ1-1; D may be TRBD1 (5 bases). The sequence came from a female patient between 2 and 15 years old who had a stem cell transplant for aplastic anemia, so the T cells may come from the graft donor. The CDR3: CASSERRRQPNMNTEAFF. Here the CDR3 DNA reads TGTGCCAGCAGTGAAAGAAGGAGACAGCCGAACATGAACACTGAAGCTTTCTTT.